This TCR beta chain was identified during a study of regulatory and conventional T cells in RAG deficiency. Genomic DNA came from blood conventional CD4+ T cells gated CD25-low CD127-high. Deletions cut 3 bases from V and 7 bases from J, with 17 bases between. There are 15 residues in the CDR3. CDR1 is SGDLS, CDR2 YYNGEE, per germline. The table came from immunoSEQ multiplex PCR; TCRdb's copy has only in-frame clones and leaves some out. The repertoire includes tens of thousands of clones, 95% to 96% of them detected once, and about 0.4% sits in the top ten. This sample also belongs to another study, concerning regulatory T cells. From that paper: Amplification used 52 TRBV primers and 13 TRBJ primers.

Material: CD25- CD4+ T cells sorted from blood. V usage is TRBV9 and J usage is TRBJ1-5, with D perhaps TRBD1 (6 bases). The sequence was obtained from a human donor in good health. Here the CDR3 DNA reads TGTGCCAGCAGCGCCGGCGGACAGTCCGGGCAGCCCCAGCATTTT. This sequence encodes CASSAGGQSGQPQHF.